This TCR beta chain derives from a study of blood T cell repertoires in COVID-19 (TCRdb year 2020). With respect to the entire study: Collaborator samples came from the United States, Italy and Spain and covered acute and convalescent phases of COVID-19. The prospective study material was composed of cDNA or gDNA derived from T cells, B-cell-depleted T cells, or PBMCs. Deeply sampled blood TCRbeta repertoires from subjects exposed to, actively infected with, or recovered from COVID-19 were included in the dataset. A freely available public database, intended as a resource for researchers studying the immune response to SARS-CoV-2, is where the repertoires were released. Samples were obtained from the ongoing ImmuneRACE study (first 160 participants) and from 950 to 1,500 subjects provided by 6 global collaborators. A de-identified subject ID, COVID-19 status, age in years and sex were almost always included in the sample metadata. Where HLA class I and class II types were available, the types were taken from metadata supplied by the sample provider, not from assay-based typing. What the research found in general, with its limitations: How much clinical and demographic metadata was included differed by source and by participant, and the metadata was provided uncurated.

TCRbeta CDR3 regions were amplified from genomic DNA using the immunoSEQ Assay, a bias-controlled multiplex PCR. The study's own analysis went as follows. Nucleated cell counts per sample were estimated from amplification of reference gene primers within the assay. To quantify the absolute abundance of each unique TCRbeta CDR3 rearrangement, sequence reads were collapsed and filtered. For each sample, productive Simpson clonality was calculated by taking the square root of Simpson's diversity index across productive rearrangements. As stored in TCRdb, this immuneACCESS dataset retains in-frame rearrangements with V and J assigned. A fraction of the clones does not appear; measured against another copy, unresolved V genes explain less than half of the discrepancy, and the remainder lacks a known reason. D and trimming come from the DNA, and the V and J calls and clone size come from that table. A total of roughly 85,000 clones appear in this sample, under 85% of them only once. Just under 10% of the sample rests with the top ten.

V lost 5 bases and J lost 3 bases, and the count of bases not matched to a germline gene is 4. The CDR3 measures 13 amino acids from cysteine to phenylalanine. The only DNA kept is the CDR3, 39 bases in frame from the first base. The germline V gene (reference sequence) gives CDR1 as MNHEY and CDR2 as SMNVEV. Collaborating institutions collected whole blood in K2EDTA tubes following their own protocols. For TCRbeta analysis, collaborators shipped samples as frozen whole blood, isolated PBMCs, or DNA extracted from either of those sample types. This clone was seen only a few times. Its specific antigen is unknown. No quality values exist for individual bases; no much larger clone is one base distant.

This chain joins TRBV27 to TRBJ2-7; the central 7 bases match TRBD1. The sequenced material came from peripheral blood. This sequence was found in a human donor in a cohort sampled during active COVID-19. The CDR3 protein is CASSPGDSYEQYF. The sequenced DNA: TGTGCCAGCAGTCCCGGGGACAGCTACGAGCAGTACTTC.